Below, 19 T cell receptor beta chains from the same sample are listed, as sequenced in a study of shared clonotypes between healthy human individuals. Clones were sequenced by immunoSEQ multiplex PCR, and TCRdb holds only the in-frame ones, with some missing. The table records over a million clones, 78% of them present only once. The sequenced sample consisted of memory CD4+ T cells from PBMCs. Subset denoted: CD45RA-negative fraction. Source of these receptors: a man aged 18 to 29 in good health. Some clones in this sample may be carry-over from other donors' samples.

J is TRBJ2-1 and V is TRBV5-1; D tentatively reads TRBD1 or TRBD2 (6 bases each). CDR1 is SGHRS, CDR2 YFSETQ, per germline. Trimming shortened V by 1 base and J by 7 bases, and 12 bases separated the two germline ends. The CDR3 is made up of 14 amino acids. CDR3 in amino acids: CASSLLGAGNEQFF. The CDR3 nucleotides read TGCGCCAGCAGCTTGTTGGGGGCGGGGAATGAGCAGTTCTTC. The variable domain in full, completed from reference TRBV5-1 and TRBJ2-1, reads KAGVTQTPRYLIKTRGQQVTLSCSPISGHRSVSWYQQTPGQGLQFLFEYFSETQRNKGNFPGRFSGRQFSNSRSEMNVSTLELGDSALYLCASSLLGAGNEQFFGPGTRLTVL.

The gene calls are TRBV21-1 and TRBJ2-7; the table gives TRBD1 as D, unverified against the DNA. TRBV21-1 is given as a pseudogene. The CDR3 loop spans 16 amino acids. The CDR3 DNA reads as TGTGCCAGCAGCAAAGGGACGGGACAGGACTGCTACGAGCAGTACTTC. Its protein product is CASSKGTGQDCYEQYF.

The chain joins TRBV2 to TRBJ2-2; a weak D match, TRBD1 (8 bases). The CDR3 is 14 amino acids. CDR1 is SNHLY and CDR2 is FYNNEI in the germline V gene. V lost 6 bases to trimming and J lost 8 bases, with 16 bases between them. As DNA, the CDR3 is TGTGCCAGCAGGAAGGACAGGGAGGGTGGGGAGCTGTTTTTT. Translating it yields CASRKDREGGELFF. Full variable domain (outside the CDR3, taken from reference TRBV2 and TRBJ2-2): EPEVTQTPSHQVTQMGQEVILRCVPISNHLYFYWYRQILGQKVEFLVSFYNNEISEKSEIFDDQFSVERPDGSNFTLKIRSTKLEDSAMYFCASRKDREGGELFFGEGSRLTVL.

J is TRBJ2-2 and V is TRBV18; TRBD1 agrees at 8 bases. The CDR3 runs to 18 residues. The ends lost 10 bases at V and 5 bases at J; junction bases unmatched: 21. Looked up from germline, CDR1 is KGHSH and CDR2 is LQKENI. The CDR3 protein is CATRFPGQENFGTGELFF. CDR3 DNA: TGTGCCACCCGCTTTCCGGGACAGGAGAATTTTGGTACCGGGGAGCTGTTTTTT.

This clone was seen only once. The rearrangement joins TRBV7-2 to TRBJ1-2; weak D call: TRBD1 (5 bases). Germline values: CDR1 SGHTA, CDR2 FQGNSA. V lost 2 bases to trimming and J lost 0 bases, with 10 bases between them. The CDR3 has 15 amino acids. The CDR3 spells CASSLLAGANYGYTF. For the CDR3, the DNA is TGTGCCAGCAGCTTATTGGCGGGGGCTAACTATGGCTACACCTTC.

On this clone itself: It differs at one base from a far larger clone, so likely a read error. The genes are TRBV9 and TRBJ2-5; D is possibly TRBD1 (6 bases). The CDR3 is made up of 14 amino acids. Looked up from germline, CDR1 is SGDLS and CDR2 is YYNGEE. The DNA for the CDR3 is TGTGCCAGCAGCCCTACAGGGTACGGGGAGACCCTGTACTTC. Translated, it gives CASSPTGYGETLYF.

The chain links TRBV2 to TRBJ2-5, with D hard to call. V was cut by 4 bases and J by 5 bases, with 8 bases left in between. This CDR3 comprises 12 residues. CDR1 is SNHLY and CDR2 is FYNNEI in the germline V gene. The CDR3 reads CASSAPPETQYF. Written as DNA, the CDR3 is TGTGCCAGCAGTGCCCCTCCCGAGACCCAGTACTTC.

This chain links TRBV10-3 with TRBJ2-1; no definite D call. V dropped 4 bases and J dropped 6 bases, with 19 bases sitting between them. CDR3 size: 16 residues. Germline values: CDR1 ENHRY, CDR2 SYGVKD. In DNA form, the CDR3 reads TGTGCCATCAGTGGCGGTAAGTCAGCAGGCTCCAATGAGCAGTTCTTC. It is translated as CAISGGKSAGSNEQFF.

The chain couples TRBV6-5 to TRBJ2-2, with D maybe TRBD2 (6 bases). The ends were cut back, 7 bases at V and 1 base at J, with 10 bases in the middle. Per the germline V gene, CDR1 is MNHEY and CDR2 is SVGAGI. This CDR3 is built from 14 residues. The CDR3 DNA is TGTGCCAGCAAGACTAGTAGGAACACCGGGGAGCTGTTTTTT. This translates into CASKTSRNTGELFF.

A remark on this clone: The DNA is left out, because the CDR3 cannot be placed on it with certainty; the CDR3 is given as TCRdb lists it. The chain carries TRBV1 and TRBJ1-1. TRBV1 is annotated as a pseudogene. The CDR3 is 16 amino acids long, termini counted. The CDR3 spells CTSSSQRWGDGTEAFF.

The sample holds one count of this clone. This chain connects TRBV7-3 to TRBJ2-3; D remains unclear. V lost 1 base, J lost 8 bases, and 7 bases lay in between. This CDR3 is built from 12 residues. Germline values: CDR1 SGHTA, CDR2 FQGTGA. CDR3 nucleotide sequence: TGTGCCAGCAGCTTAAACCTGGGTACGCAGTATTTT. This sequence encodes CASSLNLGTQYF.

This chain uses TRBV6-5 with TRBJ1-1; 9 bases fit TRBD1. CDR1 MNHEY and CDR2 SVGAGI come from the germline V gene. V trimming: 10 bases; J trimming: 4 bases; junction bases outside the gene matches: 10. The CDR3 runs 14 residues. CDR3 region: CAITSDRGGTEAFF. The CDR3 DNA is TGTGCCATAACCTCGGACAGGGGAGGCACTGAAGCTTTCTTT.

The chain recombines TRBV5-6 with TRBJ1-2; D might be TRBD1 (6 bases). CDR1 SGHDT and CDR2 YYEEEE come from the germline V gene. CDR3 length: 16 amino acids. V shed 0 bases and J shed 4 bases, with 16 bases lying between them. In DNA form, the CDR3 reads TGTGCCAGCAGCTTGGGGACAGACGCCTGGGGCTATGGCTACACCTTC. Residues: CASSLGTDAWGYGYTF.

The rearrangement joins TRBV4-1 to TRBJ2-7; 14 bases are a match to TRBD2. Germline-derived CDR1 and CDR2 are MGHRA and YSYEKL. V dropped 4 bases and J dropped 9; count of bases not matched to a gene: 11. The CDR3 is made up of 16 amino acids. The CDR3 is CASSRPGTSGRGGQYF. Written as DNA, the CDR3 is TGCGCCAGCAGCCGGCCAGGGACTAGCGGGAGAGGCGGGCAGTACTTC.

The chain recombines TRBV6-1 with TRBJ2-5; a weak D match, TRBD2 (5 bases). This CDR3 has 14 amino acids. Germline V gene sequence: CDR1 MNHNS, CDR2 SASEGT. Between the trimmed V and J ends, which lost 1 base and 3 bases, there was a span of 9 bases. The CDR3 DNA reads as TGTGCCAGCAGTGAAGGGACTTCGAAAGAGACCCAGTACTTC. As protein: CASSEGTSKETQYF.

The chain combines TRBV5-1 with TRBJ2-7; D not certain. From germline, CDR1 is SGHRS and CDR2 YFSETQ. Trimming left V 4 bases short and J 2 bases short, with 10 bases between. The CDR3 covers 13 residues. CDR3 loop: CASSPRTAYEQYF. As DNA, the CDR3 is TGCGCCAGCAGCCCGCGGACCGCCTACGAGCAGTACTTC.

As regards this clone: Distinct nucleotide sequences in the sample also encode this CDR3. V usage is TRBV5-1 and J usage is TRBJ2-6; D not certain. The length of the CDR3 is 15 residues. V was shortened by 2 bases and J by 1 base, with 7 bases between the two germline ends. The germline V gene has CDR1 SGHRS and CDR2 YFSETQ. The CDR3 DNA sequence: TGCGCCAGCAGCTTCGACGGGTCTGGGGCCAACGTCCTGACTTTC. This codes for CASSFDGSGANVLTF.

This clone was seen a handful of times. A much larger clone is a single base away; this may be a read error. Other DNA sequences of this sample code for an identical CDR3. J is TRBJ1-1 and V is TRBV6-6, with D unclear. Germline V gives CDR1 MNHNY, CDR2 SVGAGI (reference sequence). The CDR3 is 14 residues long. V was clipped by 2 bases and J by 0 bases, with 7 bases between them. CDR3 sequence: CASSYGQVNTEAFF. The CDR3 DNA sequence: TGTGCCAGCAGTTACGGGCAGGTGAACACTGAAGCTTTCTTT.

V is TRBV15 and J is TRBJ2-1, with a possible D match to TRBD2 (5 bases). Germline-derived CDR1 and CDR2 are LNHNV and YYDKDF (reference sequence). The CDR3 contains 14 residues. The ends were cut back, 2 bases at V and 6 bases at J, with 11 bases in the middle. The CDR3 here is CATSRMGSSNEQFF. The CDR3 coding sequence is TGTGCCACCAGCAGAATGGGGAGCTCCAATGAGCAGTTCTTC.